This section outlines one T cell receptor (beta chain) sequence together with its context. CDR3 length: 14 amino acids. V lost 6 bases, J lost 9 bases, and 13 bases stayed unmatched. Germline V gives CDR1 MNHEY, CDR2 SVGAGI. This entry is derived from a study of T cell clones after liver transplantation. Using immunoSEQ multiplex PCR, the repertoire was profiled, and TCRdb retains in-frame clones only, with some absent. The data show about 47,000 clones, 80% to 90% seen once. This chain connects TRBV6-5 to TRBJ2-7, with 8 bases identical to TRBD2. This TCR came from a human patient who received a liver transplant. Among the T cells, some may be from the graft donor. The sequencing here drew on CD8+ T cells from blood, taken 12 months after liver transplant. CDR3 in DNA: TGTGCCAGCAGCTTAACAGGGCCGGCGGGAGGGCAGTACTTC. The encoded protein is CASSLTGPAGGQYF.